This T cell receptor beta chain was documented in a study of shared clonotypes between healthy human individuals. CD8 cells regarded as naive lacked CD45RO, were positively chosen for CCR7, and omitted terminally differentiated effector memory CD45RA+ cells. Recent acute infections and vaccinations were absent in the healthy HIV-negative adult donors. The CDR3 spans 10 residues. Between the trimmed V and J ends, which lost 1 base and 6 bases, there was a span of 3 bases. The germline V gene has CDR1 SQVTM and CDR2 ANQGSEA. Using immunoSEQ multiplex PCR, the repertoire was profiled, and TCRdb retains in-frame clones only, with some absent. The sample has 500,000 to 700,000 clones, approximately 95% seen once.

The TCR originated in a woman between 25 and 40 years old in good health. The specimen was naive CD8+ T cells sorted from blood. This rearrangement joins TRBV29-1 to TRBJ1-1, with D hard to call. The CDR3 sequence is CSVEGPEAFF. In nucleotides, the CDR3 is TGCAGCGTTGAAGGGCCTGAAGCTTTCTTT.